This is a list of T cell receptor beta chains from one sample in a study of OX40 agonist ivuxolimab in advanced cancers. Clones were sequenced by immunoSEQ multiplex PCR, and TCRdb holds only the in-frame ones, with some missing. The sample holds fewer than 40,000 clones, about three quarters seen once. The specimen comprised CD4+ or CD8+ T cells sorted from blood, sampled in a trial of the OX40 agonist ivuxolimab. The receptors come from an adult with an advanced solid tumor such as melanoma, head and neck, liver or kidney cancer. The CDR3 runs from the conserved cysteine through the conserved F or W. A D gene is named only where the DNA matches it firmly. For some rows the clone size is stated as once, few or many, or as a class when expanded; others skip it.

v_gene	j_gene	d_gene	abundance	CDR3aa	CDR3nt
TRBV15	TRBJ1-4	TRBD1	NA	CATSAPRTGGAAGEKLFF	TGTGCCACCAGCGCGCCCAGGACAGGGGGCGCGGCAGGTGAAAAACTGTTTTTT
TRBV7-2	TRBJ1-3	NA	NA	CASSPLGPSGNTIYF	TGTGCCAGCAGCCCGCTGGGGCCTTCTGGAAACACCATATATTTT
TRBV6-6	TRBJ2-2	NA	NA	CASKGTRVTGELFF	TGTGCCAGCAAGGGAACTAGAGTTACCGGGGAGCTGTTTTTT
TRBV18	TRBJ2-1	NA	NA	CASSPPSGSGGFNEQFF	TGTGCCAGCTCACCACCGTCAGGAAGTGGCGGGTTCAATGAGCAGTTCTTC
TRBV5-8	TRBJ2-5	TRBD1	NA	CASSSTGVGETQYF	TGTGCCAGCAGCTCCACAGGGGTGGGCGAGACCCAGTACTTC
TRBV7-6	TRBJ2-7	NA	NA	CASSLGLGAGEQYF	TGTGCCAGCAGCTTAGGCTTGGGGGCTGGGGAGCAGTACTTC
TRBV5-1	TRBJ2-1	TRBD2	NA	CASSLGLAGKSEQFF	TGCGCCAGCAGCTTGGGACTAGCGGGAAAGAGTGAGCAGTTCTTC
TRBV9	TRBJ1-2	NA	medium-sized	CASRQGAAGYTF	TGTGCCAGCAGGCAAGGTGCCGCTGGCTACACCTTC
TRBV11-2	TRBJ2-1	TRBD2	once	CASKTGTNSEQFF	TGTGCCAGCAAAACCGGGACTAATAGTGAGCAGTTCTTC
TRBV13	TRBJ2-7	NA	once	CASSSKARRSYEQYF	TGTGCCAGCAGCTCAAAGGCCAGGCGGTCCTACGAGCAGTACTTC
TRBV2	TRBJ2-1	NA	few	CASTESGLSYNEQFF	TGTGCCAGCACCGAGAGTGGCCTCTCCTACAATGAGCAGTTCTTC
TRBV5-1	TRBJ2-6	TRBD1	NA	CASAGGAGGANVLTF	TGCGCCAGCGCAGGGGGCGCGGGAGGGGCCAACGTCCTGACTTTC
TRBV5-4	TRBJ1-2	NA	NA	CASSLDPSYGYTF	TGTGCCAGCAGCTTGGACCCAAGCTATGGCTACACCTTC
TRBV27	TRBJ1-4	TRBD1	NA	CASRGDRGVNEKLFF	TGTGCCAGCAGGGGGGACAGGGGCGTTAATGAAAAACTGTTTTTT
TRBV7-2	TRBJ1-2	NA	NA	CASSLRGDGYTF	TGTGCCAGCAGCTTAAGGGGAGATGGCTACACCTTC
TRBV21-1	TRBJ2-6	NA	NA	CASSQTLAGISGANVLTF	TGTGCCAGCAGCCAAACACTAGCGGGGATCTCTGGGGCCAACGTCCTGACTTTC
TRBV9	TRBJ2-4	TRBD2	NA	CASSVDTSGRTKNIQYF	TGTGCCAGCAGCGTAGACACTAGCGGGAGGACCAAAAACATTCAGTACTTC
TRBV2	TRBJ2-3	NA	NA	CASSGAGSTSDTQYF	TGTGCCAGCAGTGGGGCAGGGTCGACTTCAGATACGCAGTATTTT
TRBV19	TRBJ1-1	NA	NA	CASSRTVNTEAFF	TGTGCCAGTAGTAGGACAGTGAACACTGAAGCTTTCTTT
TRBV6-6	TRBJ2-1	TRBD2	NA	CASSRTLAGEVAEQFF	TGTGCCAGCAGTAGGACTCTAGCGGGAGAGGTTGCTGAGCAGTTCTTC
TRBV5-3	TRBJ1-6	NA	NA	CARTRRRSHKHSPLHF	TGTGCCAGAACCCGAAGGCGTTCACATAAACATTCACCCCTCCACTTT
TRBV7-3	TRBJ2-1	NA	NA	CASSLTNPPAEQFF	TGTGCCAGCAGCTTAACGAACCCTCCTGCGGAGCAGTTCTTC
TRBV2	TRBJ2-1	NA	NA	CASGAGWNEQFF	TGTGCCAGCGGGGCAGGGTGGAATGAGCAGTTCTTC
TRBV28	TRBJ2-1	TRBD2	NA	CAGSPWTSAYNEQFF	TGTGCCGGCAGTCCTTGGACTAGCGCCTACAATGAGCAGTTCTTC
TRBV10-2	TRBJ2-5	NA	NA	CASSELGGATETQYF	TGCGCCAGCAGTGAATTGGGGGGCGCAACGGAGACCCAGTACTTC
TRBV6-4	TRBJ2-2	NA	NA	CASSDSKRGNTGELFF	TGTGCCAGCAGTGACTCGAAAAGGGGAAACACCGGGGAGCTGTTTTTT
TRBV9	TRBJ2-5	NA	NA	CASSVEPERETQYF	TGTGCCAGCAGCGTAGAACCTGAACGGGAGACCCAGTACTTC
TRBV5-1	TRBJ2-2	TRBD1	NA	CASSVLTGATGELFF	TGCGCCAGCAGCGTACTGACAGGGGCCACCGGGGAGCTGTTTTTT
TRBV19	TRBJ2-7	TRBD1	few	CASRTQGRSSYEQYF	TGTGCCAGTAGGACACAGGGGAGAAGCTCCTACGAGCAGTACTTC
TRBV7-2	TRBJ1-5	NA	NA	CASSFSHSVHSNQPQHF	TGTGCCAGCAGCTTTAGTCACAGCGTCCATAGCAATCAGCCCCAGCATTTT
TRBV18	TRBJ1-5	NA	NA	CASSPETGYDQPQHF	TGTGCCAGCTCCCCAGAGACAGGTTATGATCAGCCCCAGCATTTT
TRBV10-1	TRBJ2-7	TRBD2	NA	CASSTGTIGYEQYF	TGCGCCAGCAGTACCGGGACTATAGGCTACGAGCAGTACTTC
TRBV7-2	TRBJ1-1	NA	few	CASSLGWGGEAFF	TGTGCCAGCAGCTTAGGGTGGGGAGGGGAAGCTTTCTTT
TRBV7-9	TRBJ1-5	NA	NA	CASQVGMAGNQPQHF	TGTGCCAGCCAGGTAGGCATGGCGGGCAATCAGCCCCAGCATTTT
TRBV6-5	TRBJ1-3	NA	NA	CASSRLSGGNTIYF	TGTGCCAGCAGCAGACTATCGGGAGGAAACACCATATATTTT
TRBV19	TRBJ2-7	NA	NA	CASSIAPGRLALTYEQYF	TGTGCCAGTAGTATAGCTCCAGGGAGATTAGCACTTACCTACGAGCAGTACTTC
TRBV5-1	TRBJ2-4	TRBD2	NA	CASSSTSGGKNIQYF	TGCGCCAGCAGCTCCACTAGCGGGGGAAAAAACATTCAGTACTTC
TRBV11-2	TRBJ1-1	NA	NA	CASSPGTGGRTEAFF	TGTGCCAGCAGCCCCGGCACAGGAGGGAGGACTGAAGCTTTCTTT
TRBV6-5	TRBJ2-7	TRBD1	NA	CASSYSRTGPEQYF	TGTGCCAGCAGTTACTCGAGGACAGGTCCCGAGCAGTACTTC
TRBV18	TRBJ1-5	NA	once	CASSPPGRGNQPQHF	TGTGCCAGCTCACCACCGGGCAGGGGCAATCAGCCCCAGCATTTT
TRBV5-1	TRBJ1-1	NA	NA	CASSWDGVLDTEAFF	TGCGCCAGCAGCTGGGACGGCGTTTTGGACACTGAAGCTTTCTTT
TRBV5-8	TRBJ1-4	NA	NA	CASSLDGEKLFF	TGTGCCAGCAGCCTCGATGGTGAAAAACTGTTTTTT
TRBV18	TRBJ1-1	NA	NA	CASEGGTEAFF	TGTGCCAGCGAGGGGGGCACTGAAGCTTTCTTT
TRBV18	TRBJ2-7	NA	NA	CASSLGDKIYEQYF	TGTGCCAGCTCGCTTGGGGACAAAATCTACGAGCAGTACTTC
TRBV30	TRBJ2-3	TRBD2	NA	CAWSSGLAGGGDTQYF	TGTGCCTGGAGTTCGGGACTAGCGGGAGGGGGAGATACGCAGTATTTT
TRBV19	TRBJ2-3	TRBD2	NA	CASRRGGTSGRPVDTQYF	TGTGCCAGTAGGCGAGGGGGGACTAGCGGGAGGCCGGTAGATACGCAGTATTTT
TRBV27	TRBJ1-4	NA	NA	CASSEEDFNEKLFF	TGTGCCAGCAGTGAGGAGGATTTTAATGAAAAACTGTTTTTT
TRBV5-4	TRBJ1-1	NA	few	CASSPGTNTEAFF	TGTGCCAGCAGCCCGGGGACAAACACTGAAGCTTTCTTT
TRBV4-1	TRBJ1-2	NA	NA	CASSQEQSGLPYTF	TGCGCCAGCAGCCAAGAGCAATCGGGCCTACCCTACACCTTC
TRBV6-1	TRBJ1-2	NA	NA	CASSVQSNGYTF	TGTGCCAGCAGTGTCCAGTCCAATGGCTACACCTTC
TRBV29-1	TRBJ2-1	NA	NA	CSVIPLAPSSYNEQFF	TGCAGCGTGATCCCTCTAGCTCCGAGCTCCTACAATGAGCAGTTCTTC
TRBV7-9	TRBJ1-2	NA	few	CASSIGQGYGYTF	TGTGCCAGCAGCATCGGCCAGGGCTATGGCTACACCTTC
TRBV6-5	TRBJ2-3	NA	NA	CASSSSGRGEYF	TGTGCCAGCAGTTCCTCAGGGAGGGGGGAGTATTTT